The present TCR beta chain was sequenced within a study of blood T cell repertoires in COVID-19. Overall study context: Researchers got acute and convalescent COVID-19 samples from the United States, Italy and Spain. The analysed material was cDNA or gDNA that came from T cells, B-cell-depleted T cells, or PBMCs.

As originally analysed: Estimation of nucleated cell counts relied on the amplification of reference gene primers. The data were produced by immunoSEQ multiplex PCR, yet TCRdb's version contains in-frame clones alone and is incomplete. V, J and clone size derive from that table, while D and trimming were established from the DNA sequence. The sample carries fewer than 90,000 clones, approximately 75% recorded once. V was pared by 4 bases and J by 9 bases, with 7 bases between. Germline V gene data show CDR1 as SEHNR and CDR2 as FQNEAQ (reference sequence). The CDR3 spans 12 residues. The sample was peripheral blood. The V gene is TRBV7-9, the J gene TRBJ1-6; D is undetermined. The receptor's source is a woman at least 80 years old with acute or convalescent COVID-19. The CDR3 nucleotides are TGTGCCAGCAGCTCCGATAGTTCACCCCTCCACTTT. Translation gives CASSSDSSPLHF.